This T cell receptor beta chain is drawn from a study of T cells in localized non-small cell lung cancer. This CDR3 is built from 14 residues. Germline V CDR1 and CDR2: SGHTA, FQGNSA. Trimming removed 5 bases from V and 1 base from J; junction bases left unmatched: 3. Sequenced by immunoSEQ multiplex PCR; TCRdb stores in-frame clones only, minus some. The sample records tens of thousands of clones, roughly 83% being singletons. The specimen comprised peripheral blood mononuclear cells, sampled before any cancer treatment. This receptor was taken from a man between 40 and 70 years old with stage III lung adenocarcinoma. The rearrangement joins TRBV7-2 to TRBJ2-5; 8 nucleotides line up with TRBD2. This CDR3 reads CASSPTSAQETQYF. The DNA for the CDR3 is TGTGCCAGCAGCCCGACTAGCGCCCAAGAGACCCAGTACTTC.